The 13 T cell receptor beta chains reported below all come from one sample, sequenced in a study of cytomegalovirus exposure and HLA in healthy donors. In the PCR, 60 Vbeta and 13 Jbeta primers were used. The table came from immunoSEQ multiplex PCR; TCRdb's copy has only in-frame clones and leaves some out. The sample has under 200,000 clones. The sequencing input was PBMCs. The origin of the receptors is a young man in good health and CMV-seronegative.

The V call is TRBV5-4, the J call TRBJ1-6, with D unclear. This CDR3 has 17 amino acids. Germline V gene sequence: CDR1 SGHNT, CDR2 YYREEE (reference sequence). V was clipped by 7 bases and J by 0 bases, with 17 bases between them. CDR3 in amino acids: CASGDGRPSSYNSPLHF. The DNA of the CDR3 is TGTGCCAGCGGAGATGGTCGACCGAGCTCCTATAATTCACCCCTCCACTTT.

The J gene is TRBJ1-2, the V gene TRBV2, with D unclear. The germline CDR1 and CDR2 sequences are SNHLY and FYNNEI. Trimming took 4 bases from V and 4 from J, leaving 13 bases between them. This CDR3 comprises 14 residues. The CDR3 sequence: CASSAGYGAYGYTF. In DNA form, the CDR3 reads TGTGCCAGCAGTGCGGGATACGGAGCCTATGGCTACACCTTC.

The chain links TRBV6-5 to TRBJ2-3; weak D call: TRBD2 (5 bases). The CDR3 runs 15 residues. Germline V lookup: CDR1 MNHEY, CDR2 SVGAGI. V dropped 5 bases and J dropped 4 bases, with 16 bases sitting between them. Here the CDR3 DNA reads TGTGCCAGCAGTCAAAGCGGTCCGGACCCAGATACGCAGTATTTT. This encodes CASSQSGPDPDTQYF.

The chain employs TRBV4-2 and TRBJ2-7; a weak D match, TRBD1 (7 bases). This CDR3 spans 16 amino acids. The V end was cut by 0 bases, the J end by 4 bases, with 16 bases between. Germline CDR1 LGHNA, CDR2 YNFKEQ. CDR3 amino acids: CASSQDRGTARYEQYF. CDR3 DNA sequence: TGTGCCAGCAGCCAAGATCGCGGGACAGCGAGATACGAGCAGTACTTC.

The rearrangement uses TRBV10-2 and TRBJ2-7; TRBD2 agrees at 10 bases. V trimming: 6 bases; J trimming: 4 bases; junction bases outside the gene matches: 6. The CDR3 runs 14 residues. Per the germline V gene, CDR1 is WSHSY and CDR2 is SAAADI. Here the CDR3 reads CASSLAGVRYEQYF. The DNA for the CDR3 is TGCGCCAGCAGCCTAGCGGGAGTGCGGTACGAGCAGTACTTC.

The CDR3 spells CASSELGLAVTDTQYF. The CDR3 coding sequence is TGCGCCAGCAGTGAGTTGGGACTAGCGGTCACAGATACGCAGTATTTT. The chain recombines TRBV10-2 with TRBJ2-3; 11 nucleotides match TRBD2. The CDR3 totals 16 residues. Per the germline V gene, CDR1 is WSHSY and CDR2 is SAAADI. V was clipped by 1 base and J by 2 bases; unmatched bases: 2.

The CDR3 loop is CASSSWTSGQETQYF. As DNA, the CDR3 is TGTGCCAGCAGCTCCTGGACTAGCGGACAAGAGACCCAGTACTTC. The chain has TRBV5-4 and TRBJ2-5; 10 bases match TRBD2. The V segment lost 3 bases and the J segment 2 bases; nucleotides outside the gene matches: 4. This CDR3 has 15 residues. Germline V gene data show CDR1 as SGHNT and CDR2 as YYREEE (reference sequence).

The J gene is TRBJ2-7, the V gene TRBV6-5; 7 positions match TRBD1. Trimming took 8 bases from V and 4 from J; bases not matched to a gene: 11. Germline V gene lookup returns CDR1 MNHEY and CDR2 SVGAGI. This CDR3 is built from 14 residues. The CDR3 is CASEFRDRFYEQYF. DNA of the CDR3: TGTGCCAGCGAATTTCGGGACAGATTTTACGAGCAGTACTTC.

This rearrangement joins TRBV10-1 to TRBJ2-5; 9 nucleotides line up with TRBD1. CDR1 and CDR2 (germline): WNHNN, SYGVQD (reference sequence). The CDR3 loop spans 15 amino acids. The ends lost 5 bases at V and 4 bases at J; junction bases unmatched: 8. CDR3 nucleotide sequence: TGCGCCAGCAGTTACACCGGGACAGGGCCAGAGACCCAGTACTTC. Protein sequence: CASSYTGTGPETQYF.

The chain employs TRBV7-7 and TRBJ1-5, with unresolved D. CDR3 length: 13 residues. CDR1 is SSHAT and CDR2 is FNYEAQ in the germline V gene (reference sequence). Trimming took 5 bases from V and 3 from J, leaving 8 bases between them. For the CDR3, the DNA is TGTGCCAGCAGCAACGGACTCAATCAGCCCCAGCATTTT. Its protein is CASSNGLNQPQHF.

The V gene is TRBV5-1, the J gene TRBJ1-2; 7 nucleotides agree with TRBD1. This CDR3 is built from 15 residues. The trim removed 5 bases at V and 6 bases at J, leaving 13 bases unmatched. Germline values: CDR1 SGHRS, CDR2 YFSETQ. The CDR3 loop reads CASRPLPDRTDGYTF. DNA of the CDR3: TGCGCCAGCAGGCCCCTGCCGGACAGGACGGATGGCTACACCTTC.

The chain employs TRBV19 and TRBJ1-2; the match to TRBD1 covers 7 bases. The CDR3 has 14 residues. V gave up 4 bases and J gave up 4 bases; unmatched junction bases: 6. Per the germline V gene, CDR1 is LNHDA and CDR2 is SQIVND (reference sequence). The CDR3 DNA reads as TGTGCCAGTAGTAAACAGGGGTGGGGCTATGGCTACACCTTC. Its translation is CASSKQGWGYGYTF.

The rearrangement joins TRBV6-1 to TRBJ2-1; tentative D call: TRBD2 (5 bases). V was cut by 7 bases and J by 0 bases, with 13 bases left in between. CDR1 is MNHNS, CDR2 SASEGT, per germline. The CDR3 is made up of 15 amino acids. The CDR3 nucleotides are TGTGCCAGCAATAGACTACGTAACTCCTACAATGAGCAGTTCTTC. Protein sequence: CASNRLRNSYNEQFF.